The present T cell receptor beta chain was sequenced within a study of blood T cell repertoires in COVID-19. CDR1 and CDR2 from the germline V gene are ENHRY and SYGVKD. The CDR3 consists of 14 residues. Unmatched junction bases numbered 9, after V lost 9 bases and J lost 4 bases. Sequencing was performed with immunoSEQ multiplex PCR; in TCRdb, only in-frame clones are kept and a portion is missing. The data hold around 190,000 clones, with roughly 83% observed a single time. Clinical history reported by participants formed the basis on which cohorts were assigned. The chain carries TRBV10-3 and TRBJ1-3, with 7 bases matching TRBD1. The sequence was obtained from a woman in her twenties or thirties who had recovered from COVID-19. Sequencing input: PBMCs or T cells enriched from blood (not recorded which). In DNA, the CDR3 is TGTGCCATGAAAACAGGGGTCTCGGGAAACACCATATATTTT. Amino acid sequence: CAMKTGVSGNTIYF.